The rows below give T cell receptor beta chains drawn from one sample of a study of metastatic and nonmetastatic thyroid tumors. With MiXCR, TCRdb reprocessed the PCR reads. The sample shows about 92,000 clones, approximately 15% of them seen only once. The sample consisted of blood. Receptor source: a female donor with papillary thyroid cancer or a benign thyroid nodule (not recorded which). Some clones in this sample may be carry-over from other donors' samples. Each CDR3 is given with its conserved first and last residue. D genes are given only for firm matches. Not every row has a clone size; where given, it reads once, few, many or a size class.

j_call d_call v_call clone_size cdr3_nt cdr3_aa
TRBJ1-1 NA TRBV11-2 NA TGTGCCAGCAGCGCCCCAGGGGTCGGCACTGAAGCTTTCTTT CASSAPGVGTEAFF
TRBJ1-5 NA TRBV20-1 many TGCAGTGCTAGAGATTCGGGATCGGGGCCCCAGCATTTT CSARDSGSGPQHF
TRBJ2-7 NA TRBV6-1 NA TGTGCCAGCAGCATGAACTCATTGGGGGATTGTGACTTC CASSMNSLGDCDF
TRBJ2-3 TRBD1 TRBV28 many TGTGCCAGCGGGACAGGAGTTGATACGCAGTATTTT CASGTGVDTQYF
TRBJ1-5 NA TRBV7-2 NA TGTGCCAGCAGAAAGGGGTTCAATCAGCCCCAGCATTTT CASRKGFNQPQHF
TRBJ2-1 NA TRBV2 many TGTGCCAGCAGAGGGGAGGCTGGGAATGAGCAGTTCTTC CASRGEAGNEQFF
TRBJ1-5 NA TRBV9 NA TGTGCCAGCAGCCGGGGTAGTGGCAATCAGCCCCAGCATTTT CASSRGSGNQPQHF
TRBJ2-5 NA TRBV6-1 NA TGTGCCAGCAGCCTCCTCGGTGGGGGAGGTCAAGATACCCAGTACTTC CASSLLGGGGQDTQYF
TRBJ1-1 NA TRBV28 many TGTGCCAGCAGCCCCGCAAACACTATCAACACTGAAGCTTTCTTT CASSPANTINTEAFF
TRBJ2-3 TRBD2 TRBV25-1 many TGTGCCAGCAGTGAACTCGGGACTAGCGGGGGCCCTTTCACAGATACGCAGTATTTT CASSELGTSGGPFTDTQYF
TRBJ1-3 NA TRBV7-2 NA TGTGCCAGCAGATTAAACGCGGGGGCTGGAAGCACCATATATTTT CASRLNAGAGSTIYF
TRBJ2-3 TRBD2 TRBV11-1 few TGTGCCAGCAGCTTGGGACTAGCGGGGGCCACAGATACGCAGTATTTT CASSLGLAGATDTQYF
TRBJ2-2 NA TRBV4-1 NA TGCGCCAGCAGCCCAGCAGAGAGGTTCACCGGGGAGCTGTTTTTT CASSPAERFTGELFF
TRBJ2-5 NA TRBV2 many TGTGCCAGCAGTGAAGCGCTCGGGGGCGGGGTTGAGACCCAGTACTTC CASSEALGGGVETQYF
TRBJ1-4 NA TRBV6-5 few TGTGCCAGCAGTTACGGCGGACGGTTGGGTGGAAAACTGTCTTTT CASSYGGRLGGKLSF
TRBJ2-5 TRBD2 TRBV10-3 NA TGTGCCGTAAGTGGGGAGGGGATCGAGACCCAGTACTTC CAVSGEGIETQYF
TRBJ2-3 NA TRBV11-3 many TGTGCCAGCAGCCGCCAAGGAGATACGCAGTATTTT CASSRQGDTQYF
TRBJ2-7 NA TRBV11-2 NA TGTGCCAGCAGCGCACCGACGCGGTACGAGCAGTACTTC CASSAPTRYEQYF
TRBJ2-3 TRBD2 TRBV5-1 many TGCGCCAGCAGCTTCGGGGGGGGCACAGATACGCAGTATTTT CASSFGGGTDTQYF
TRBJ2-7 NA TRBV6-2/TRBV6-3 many TGTGCCAGCAGTTACGAGCGGGTTCTCTACGAGCAGTACTTC CASSYERVLYEQYF
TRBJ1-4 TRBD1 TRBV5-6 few TGTGCCAGCAGCTTTGGGACAGCAACTAATGAAAAACTGTTTTTT CASSFGTATNEKLFF
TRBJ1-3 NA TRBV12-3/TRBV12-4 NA TGTGTTACCCAGCGGGCTGGAGGGTACACCATATATTTT CVTQRAGGYTIYF
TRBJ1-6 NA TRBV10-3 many TGTGCCATCAGTGATACAGGGTCAAATTCACCCCTCCACTTT CAISDTGSNSPLHF
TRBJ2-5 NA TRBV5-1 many TGCGCCAGCAGCTTGGAGGGGACGGTGACCCAGTACTTC CASSLEGTVTQYF
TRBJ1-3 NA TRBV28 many TGTGCCAGCAGTTTTAAAGGAAACACCATATATTTT CASSFKGNTIYF
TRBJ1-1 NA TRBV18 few TGTGCCAGCTCACGCAGGGAGACGGGGCGTATGAACACTGAAGCCTTCTTT CASSRRETGRMNTEAFF
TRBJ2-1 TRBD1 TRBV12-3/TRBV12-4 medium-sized TGTGCCAGCAGTGGACAGGGCCCCTACAATGAGCAGTTCTTC CASSGQGPYNEQFF
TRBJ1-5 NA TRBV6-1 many TGTGCCAGCAGAAGGGGGGTCGAGCAGCCCCAGCATTTT CASRRGVEQPQHF
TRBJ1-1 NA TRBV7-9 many TGTGCCAGCAGCTTAGTTTCCGCATGGGGCACTGAAGCTTTCTTT CASSLVSAWGTEAFF
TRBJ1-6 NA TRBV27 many TGTGCCAGCAGTTCCTCCCCGGCCGAGGGGAATTCACCCCTCCACTTT CASSSSPAEGNSPLHF
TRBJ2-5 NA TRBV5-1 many TGCGCCAGCAGCTTCGGGTCTTCTATCTTGGAGACCCAGTACTTC CASSFGSSILETQYF
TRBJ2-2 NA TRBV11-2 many TGTGCCAGCAGGGACGTTCCCGGGACACGAGAGAACACCGGGGAGCTGTTTTTT CASRDVPGTRENTGELFF
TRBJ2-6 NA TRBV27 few TGTGCCAGCAGGGTGACCGGGGCGCACTCTGGGGCCAACGTCCTGACTTTC CASRVTGAHSGANVLTF
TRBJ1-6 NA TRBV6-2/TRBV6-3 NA TGTGCCAGCAGTTCGACCCGTGGGGCCGTCCAATTT CASSSTRGAVQF
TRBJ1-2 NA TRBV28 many TGTGCCAGCGGGGCAGGGGTGGTAGGCTACACCTTC CASGAGVVGYTF
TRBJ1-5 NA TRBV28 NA TGTGCCAGCAGACGGGACATGGGCAATCATCCCCAGCATTTT CASRRDMGNHPQHF
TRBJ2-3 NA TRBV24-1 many TGTGCCACCAGTGAGCCCAAAAAAGGAGCAGATACGCAGTATTTT CATSEPKKGADTQYF
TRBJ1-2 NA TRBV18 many TGTGCCAGCTCACCACAAGGAGGGACAACTAACTATGGCTACACCTTC CASSPQGGTTNYGYTF
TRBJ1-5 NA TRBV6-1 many TGTGCCAGCAGTCCAGGAGGGGGTAGGAGCAATCAGCCCCAGCATTTT CASSPGGGRSNQPQHF
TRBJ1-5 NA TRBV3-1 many TGTGCCAACAGCCAACGGGGGGCGGGTCAGCCCCAGCATTTT CANSQRGAGQPQHF
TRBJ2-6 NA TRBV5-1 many TGCGCCAGCAGCTTGGCCGGCGGACGCACGGCCTCTGGGGCCAACGTCCTGACTTTC CASSLAGGRTASGANVLTF
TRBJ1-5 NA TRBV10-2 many TGCGCCAGCAGTGAGTCAAACGTCAATCAGCCCCAGCATTTT CASSESNVNQPQHF
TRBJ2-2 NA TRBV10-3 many TGTGCCACTACGGCAGGGGGGGACACCGGGGAGCTGTTTTTT CATTAGGDTGELFF
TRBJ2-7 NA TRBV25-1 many TGTGCCAGCAGTTTTAGGGGGAGCTCCTACGAGCAGTACTTC CASSFRGSSYEQYF
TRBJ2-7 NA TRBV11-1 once TGTGCCAGCAGCTCCGTAGGCAACGGAACGTCCTACGAGCAGTACTTC CASSSVGNGTSYEQYF
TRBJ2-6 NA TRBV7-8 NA TGTGCCAGCACCAGACAGGCGGTCTCTGGGGCCAACGTCCTGACTTTC CASTRQAVSGANVLTF
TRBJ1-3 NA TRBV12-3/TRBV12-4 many TGTGCCAGCAGTTTAGCGCCGCAGGGTGGGAACACCATATATTTT CASSLAPQGGNTIYF
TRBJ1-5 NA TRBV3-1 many TGTGCCAGCAGCCAAGGAGCCGGACAGTCGTATCAGCCCCAGCATTTT CASSQGAGQSYQPQHF
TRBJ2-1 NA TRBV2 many TGTGCCAGCAGGGACAACGGCCCCTACAATGAGCAGTTCTTC CASRDNGPYNEQFF
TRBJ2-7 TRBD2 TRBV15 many TGTGCCACCAGCAGAGGAGCCTTCGGCGGGGGTACCAAACTAGCCTACGAGCAGTACTTC CATSRGAFGGGTKLAYEQYF
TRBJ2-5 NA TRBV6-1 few TGTGCCAGCAGTTCCCTGAGCACAGGTTTGGTGGAGACCCAGTACTTC CASSSLSTGLVETQYF
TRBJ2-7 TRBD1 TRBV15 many TGTGCCACCAGCAGCGGGACAGGGGTCTACGAGCAGTACTTC CATSSGTGVYEQYF
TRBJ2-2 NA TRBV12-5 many TGTGCTAGTGGTATCTACACCACCGGGGAGCTGTTTTTT CASGIYTTGELFF
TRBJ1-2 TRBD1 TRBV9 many TGTGCCAGCAGCGTTCCGGGAAGGACAGGGAATGGCTACACCTTC CASSVPGRTGNGYTF
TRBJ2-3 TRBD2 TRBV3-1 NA TGTGCCAGCAGCCACACGCTGGGGGGGGGTCCAGATACGCAGTATTTT CASSHTLGGGPDTQYF
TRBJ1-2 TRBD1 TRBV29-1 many TGCAGCTCCAGGGGGACAGCCGACTATGGCTACACCTTC CSSRGTADYGYTF
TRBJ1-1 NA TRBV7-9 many TGTGCCAGCAGCCATGAAGGGTCGAGGAACACTGAAGCTTTCTTT CASSHEGSRNTEAFF
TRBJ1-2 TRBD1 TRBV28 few TGTGCCAGCAGTCACTCCGGTCAGGGGGAAGGTAACGGCTACACCTTC CASSHSGQGEGNGYTF